Listed below are T cell receptor beta chains from one sample, sequenced in a study of OX40 agonist ivuxolimab in advanced cancers. Using immunoSEQ multiplex PCR, the repertoire was profiled, and TCRdb retains in-frame clones only, with some absent. Among about 58,000 clones listed, about 86% were seen once. Sequenced here: CD4+ or CD8+ T cells sorted from blood, sampled in a trial of the OX40 agonist ivuxolimab. These receptors were collected from an adult with an advanced solid tumor such as melanoma, head and neck, liver or kidney cancer. Each CDR3 is given with its conserved first and last residue. The D gene is left open where the match is weak. A row's size may be missing; if present it is once, few, many or a size class.

cdr3_length clone_size j_call d_call v_call cdr3_aa cdr3_nt
13 - TRBJ1-2 - TRBV18 CASSPDFNYGYTF TGTGCCAGCTCACCAGACTTTAACTATGGCTACACCTTC
16 - TRBJ1-2 TRBD1 TRBV15 CATRWGGDRGSKGYTF TGTGCCACCAGATGGGGTGGGGACAGGGGTTCGAAGGGCTACACCTTC
12 - TRBJ1-4 - TRBV29-1 CSAGWANEKLFF TGCAGCGCGGGGTGGGCGAATGAAAAACTGTTTTTT
15 - TRBJ1-3 - TRBV18 CASSPRQTGGNTIYF TGTGCCAGCTCACCAAGACAAACTGGAGGAAACACCATATATTTT
13 few TRBJ2-3 - TRBV12-5 CASGQGITDTQYF TGTGCTAGTGGCCAGGGGATCACAGATACGCAGTATTTT
15 - TRBJ2-5 TRBD2 TRBV7-9 CASSFERGVGETQYF TGTGCCAGCAGCTTCGAGCGGGGGGTGGGAGAGACCCAGTACTTC
14 - TRBJ1-2 TRBD1 TRBV18 CASSQGQGRYGYTF TGTGCCAGCTCACAGGGACAGGGAAGGTATGGCTACACCTTC
13 - TRBJ1-1 - TRBV7-2 CASSLSRDTEAFF TGTGCCAGCAGCTTATCCAGGGATACTGAAGCTTTCTTT
14 medium-sized TRBJ1-4 - TRBV5-1 CASSAATTNEKLFF TGCGCCAGCAGTGCAGCTACAACTAATGAAAAACTGTTTTTT
15 - TRBJ2-7 TRBD1 TRBV5-1 CASSLGSKGDSEQYF TGCGCCAGCAGCTTGGGGAGTAAAGGGGACAGCGAGCAGTACTTC
14 once TRBJ1-5 TRBD1 TRBV2 CASTGQGAYQPQHF TGTGCCAGCACCGGGCAGGGGGCTTATCAGCCCCAGCATTTT
14 few TRBJ1-2 - TRBV14 CASSQEVAGWGYTF TGTGCCAGCAGCCAAGAAGTGGCAGGGTGGGGCTACACCTTC
15 - TRBJ1-5 TRBD1 TRBV19 CASSSGTARHQPQHF TGTGCCAGTAGTAGCGGGACAGCCAGACATCAGCCCCAGCATTTT
15 - TRBJ2-7 TRBD1 TRBV18 CASSPYPTGDYEQYF TGTGCCAGCTCACCATATCCCACAGGGGACTACGAGCAGTACTTC
13 - TRBJ1-4 - TRBV29-1 CSVRGGANEKLFF TGCAGCGTCCGGGGGGGGGCTAATGAAAAACTGTTTTTT
12 - TRBJ2-5 - TRBV4-2 CASRRGTETQYF TGTGCCAGCAGACGCGGGACAGAGACCCAGTACTTC
14 - TRBJ2-7 - TRBV18 CASSTGHQNYEQYF TGTGCCAGCTCAACCGGACATCAGAACTACGAGCAGTACTTC
15 once TRBJ1-2 - TRBV5-1 CASSLVSGAGYGYTF TGCGCCAGCAGCTTGGTTTCAGGTGCTGGTTATGGCTACACCTTC
16 - TRBJ1-2 - TRBV6-6 CASTRTRRGDLYGYTF TGTGCCAGCACCCGAACACGGCGGGGAGACCTGTATGGCTACACCTTC
15 few TRBJ1-2 TRBD1 TRBV7-9 CASSSDREWGYGYTF TGTGCCAGCAGCTCCGACAGGGAGTGGGGCTATGGCTACACCTTC
15 - TRBJ2-7 TRBD1 TRBV18 CASTTSATGGYEQYF TGTGCCAGCACCACCTCCGCGACAGGGGGTTACGAGCAGTACTTC
13 - TRBJ2-3 TRBD1 TRBV10-3 CAITGQGTDTQYF TGTGCCATCACTGGACAGGGCACAGATACGCAGTATTTT
15 - TRBJ2-7 TRBD2 TRBV5-5 CASSQPLAGGYEQYF TGTGCCAGCAGCCAACCTTTAGCGGGAGGCTACGAGCAGTACTTC
13 - TRBJ1-2 - TRBV7-3 CASSSAPNYGYTF TGTGCCAGCAGCTCAGCCCCTAACTATGGCTACACCTTC
10 - TRBJ2-5 - TRBV19 CASSTPRQYF TGTGCCAGTAGTACCCCCCGCCAGTACTTC
15 - TRBJ2-3 - TRBV5-4 CASSLRTRVTDTQYF TGTGCCAGCAGCTTACGAACCAGGGTCACAGATACGCAGTATTTT
15 - TRBJ1-2 - TRBV6-5 CASGRGTTEFYGYTF TGTGCCAGCGGTCGGGGGACCACTGAATTCTATGGCTACACCTTC
16 - TRBJ1-4 - TRBV28 CASRPPIGTEPWKLFF TGTGCCAGCAGACCCCCCATAGGGACGGAGCCTTGGAAACTGTTTTTT
12 - TRBJ2-7 TRBD2 TRBV5-1 CASSSTKREEYF TGCGCCAGCAGCTCAACCAAACGGGAGGAGTACTTC
19 - TRBJ2-5 TRBD2 TRBV7-8 CASSPPHALLAGGLETQYF TGTGCCAGCAGCCCCCCCCACGCCTTGCTTGCGGGGGGGCTGGAGACCCAGTACTTC
13 - TRBJ1-1 - TRBV11-2 CASSLYQTFEAFF TGTGCCAGCAGCTTATATCAGACCTTTGAAGCTTTCTTT
14 - TRBJ1-1 TRBD1 TRBV12-5 CASGHGQGVTEAFF TGTGCTAGTGGTCACGGACAGGGGGTCACCGAAGCTTTCTTT
12 - TRBJ1-6 - TRBV25-1 CASSTGKTPLHF TGTGCCAGCAGTACAGGGAAGACACCCCTCCACTTT
12 few TRBJ1-5 - TRBV30 CAWSVQGQPQHF TGTGCCTGGAGTGTACAAGGTCAGCCCCAGCATTTT
15 - TRBJ1-1 - TRBV13 CASSLVRGVNTEAFF TGTGCCAGCAGCTTAGTTAGAGGGGTAAACACTGAAGCTTTCTTT
12 - TRBJ1-2 - TRBV18 CASSPQGVGYTF TGTGCCAGCTCACCTCAAGGGGTTGGCTACACCTTC
15 - TRBJ2-5 - TRBV5-4 CASSLRVSSQETQYF TGTGCCAGCAGCTTGAGGGTTTCAAGTCAAGAGACCCAGTACTTC